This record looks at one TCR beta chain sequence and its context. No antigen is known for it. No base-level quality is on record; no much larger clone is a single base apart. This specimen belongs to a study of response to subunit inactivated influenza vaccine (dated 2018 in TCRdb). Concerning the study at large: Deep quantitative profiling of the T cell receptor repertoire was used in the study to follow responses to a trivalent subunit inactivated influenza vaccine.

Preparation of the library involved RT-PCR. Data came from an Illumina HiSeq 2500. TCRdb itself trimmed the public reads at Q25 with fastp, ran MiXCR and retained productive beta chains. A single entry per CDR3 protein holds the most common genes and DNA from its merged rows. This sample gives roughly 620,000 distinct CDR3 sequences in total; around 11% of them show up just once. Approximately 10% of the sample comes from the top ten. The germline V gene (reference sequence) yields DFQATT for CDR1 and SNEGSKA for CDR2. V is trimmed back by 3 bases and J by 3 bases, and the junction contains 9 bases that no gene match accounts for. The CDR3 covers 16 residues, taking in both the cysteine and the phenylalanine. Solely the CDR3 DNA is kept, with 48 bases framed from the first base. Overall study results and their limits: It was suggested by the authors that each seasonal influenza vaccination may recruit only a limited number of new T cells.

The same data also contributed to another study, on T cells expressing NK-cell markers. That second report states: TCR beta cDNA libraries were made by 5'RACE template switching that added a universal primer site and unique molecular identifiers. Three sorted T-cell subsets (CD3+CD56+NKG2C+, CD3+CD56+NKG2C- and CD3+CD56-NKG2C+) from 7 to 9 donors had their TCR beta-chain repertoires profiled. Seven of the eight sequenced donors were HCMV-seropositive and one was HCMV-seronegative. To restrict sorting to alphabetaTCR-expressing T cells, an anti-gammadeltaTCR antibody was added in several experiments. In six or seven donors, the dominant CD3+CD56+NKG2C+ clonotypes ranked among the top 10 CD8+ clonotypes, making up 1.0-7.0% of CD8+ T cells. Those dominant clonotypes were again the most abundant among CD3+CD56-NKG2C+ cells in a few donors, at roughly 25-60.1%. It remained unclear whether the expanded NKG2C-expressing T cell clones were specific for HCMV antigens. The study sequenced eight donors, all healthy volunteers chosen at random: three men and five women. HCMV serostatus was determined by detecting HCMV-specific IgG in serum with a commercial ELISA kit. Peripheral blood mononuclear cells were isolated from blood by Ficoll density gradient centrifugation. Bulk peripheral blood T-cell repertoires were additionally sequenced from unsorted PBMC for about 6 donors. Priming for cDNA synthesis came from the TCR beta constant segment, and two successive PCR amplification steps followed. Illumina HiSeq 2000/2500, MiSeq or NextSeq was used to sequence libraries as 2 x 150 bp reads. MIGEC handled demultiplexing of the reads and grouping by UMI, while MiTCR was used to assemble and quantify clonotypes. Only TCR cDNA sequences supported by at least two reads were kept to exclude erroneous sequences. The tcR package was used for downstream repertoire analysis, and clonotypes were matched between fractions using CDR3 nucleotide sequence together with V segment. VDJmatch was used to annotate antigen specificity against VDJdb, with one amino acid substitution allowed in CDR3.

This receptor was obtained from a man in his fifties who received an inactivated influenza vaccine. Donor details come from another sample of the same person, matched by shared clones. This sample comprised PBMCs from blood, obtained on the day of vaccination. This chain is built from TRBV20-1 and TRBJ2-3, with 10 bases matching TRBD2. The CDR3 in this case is CSASYRSGRATDTQYF. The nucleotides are TGCAGTGCTAGTTATAGAAGCGGGAGGGCTACAGATACGCAGTATTTT.